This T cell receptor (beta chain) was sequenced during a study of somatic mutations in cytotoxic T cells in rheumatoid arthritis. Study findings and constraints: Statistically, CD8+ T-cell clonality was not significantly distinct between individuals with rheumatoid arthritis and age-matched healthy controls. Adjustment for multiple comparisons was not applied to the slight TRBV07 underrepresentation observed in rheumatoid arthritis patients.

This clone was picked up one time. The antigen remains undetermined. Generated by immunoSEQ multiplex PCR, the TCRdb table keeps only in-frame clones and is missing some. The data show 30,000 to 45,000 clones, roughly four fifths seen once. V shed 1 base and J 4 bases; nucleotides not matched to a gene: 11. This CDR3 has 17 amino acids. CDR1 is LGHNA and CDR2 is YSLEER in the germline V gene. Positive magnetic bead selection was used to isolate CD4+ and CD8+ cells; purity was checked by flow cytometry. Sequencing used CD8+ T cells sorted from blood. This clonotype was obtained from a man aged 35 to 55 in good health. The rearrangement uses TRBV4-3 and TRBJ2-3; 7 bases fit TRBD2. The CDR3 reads CASSQGIAGELPDTQYF. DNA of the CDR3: TGCGCCAGCAGCCAAGGGATTGCGGGAGAGTTGCCAGATACGCAGTATTTT.